This T cell receptor (beta chain) was sequenced for a study of T cell responses to AZD1222 COVID-19 vaccine. Germline trimming cut 2 bases from V and 2 bases from J; bases unmatched to any gene: 4. CDR1 SGHRS and CDR2 YFSETQ come from the germline V gene. CDR3 length: 15 residues. Sequencing used immunoSEQ multiplex PCR; TCRdb keeps in-frame clones, though not all of them. The table shows 20,000 or so clones, with roughly 80% occurring only once. Second doses were pooled across both intervals (about 4 or about 12 weeks). The V gene is TRBV5-1, the J gene TRBJ2-7; 10 nucleotides match TRBD2. This material consisted of peripheral blood, taken 28 days after the second AZD1222 dose. This TCR came from an adult who received the AZD1222 COVID-19 vaccine. The CDR3 region is CASSFSSGRTYEQYF. The CDR3 nucleotides are TGCGCCAGCAGCTTCTCTAGCGGGAGAACCTACGAGCAGTACTTC.